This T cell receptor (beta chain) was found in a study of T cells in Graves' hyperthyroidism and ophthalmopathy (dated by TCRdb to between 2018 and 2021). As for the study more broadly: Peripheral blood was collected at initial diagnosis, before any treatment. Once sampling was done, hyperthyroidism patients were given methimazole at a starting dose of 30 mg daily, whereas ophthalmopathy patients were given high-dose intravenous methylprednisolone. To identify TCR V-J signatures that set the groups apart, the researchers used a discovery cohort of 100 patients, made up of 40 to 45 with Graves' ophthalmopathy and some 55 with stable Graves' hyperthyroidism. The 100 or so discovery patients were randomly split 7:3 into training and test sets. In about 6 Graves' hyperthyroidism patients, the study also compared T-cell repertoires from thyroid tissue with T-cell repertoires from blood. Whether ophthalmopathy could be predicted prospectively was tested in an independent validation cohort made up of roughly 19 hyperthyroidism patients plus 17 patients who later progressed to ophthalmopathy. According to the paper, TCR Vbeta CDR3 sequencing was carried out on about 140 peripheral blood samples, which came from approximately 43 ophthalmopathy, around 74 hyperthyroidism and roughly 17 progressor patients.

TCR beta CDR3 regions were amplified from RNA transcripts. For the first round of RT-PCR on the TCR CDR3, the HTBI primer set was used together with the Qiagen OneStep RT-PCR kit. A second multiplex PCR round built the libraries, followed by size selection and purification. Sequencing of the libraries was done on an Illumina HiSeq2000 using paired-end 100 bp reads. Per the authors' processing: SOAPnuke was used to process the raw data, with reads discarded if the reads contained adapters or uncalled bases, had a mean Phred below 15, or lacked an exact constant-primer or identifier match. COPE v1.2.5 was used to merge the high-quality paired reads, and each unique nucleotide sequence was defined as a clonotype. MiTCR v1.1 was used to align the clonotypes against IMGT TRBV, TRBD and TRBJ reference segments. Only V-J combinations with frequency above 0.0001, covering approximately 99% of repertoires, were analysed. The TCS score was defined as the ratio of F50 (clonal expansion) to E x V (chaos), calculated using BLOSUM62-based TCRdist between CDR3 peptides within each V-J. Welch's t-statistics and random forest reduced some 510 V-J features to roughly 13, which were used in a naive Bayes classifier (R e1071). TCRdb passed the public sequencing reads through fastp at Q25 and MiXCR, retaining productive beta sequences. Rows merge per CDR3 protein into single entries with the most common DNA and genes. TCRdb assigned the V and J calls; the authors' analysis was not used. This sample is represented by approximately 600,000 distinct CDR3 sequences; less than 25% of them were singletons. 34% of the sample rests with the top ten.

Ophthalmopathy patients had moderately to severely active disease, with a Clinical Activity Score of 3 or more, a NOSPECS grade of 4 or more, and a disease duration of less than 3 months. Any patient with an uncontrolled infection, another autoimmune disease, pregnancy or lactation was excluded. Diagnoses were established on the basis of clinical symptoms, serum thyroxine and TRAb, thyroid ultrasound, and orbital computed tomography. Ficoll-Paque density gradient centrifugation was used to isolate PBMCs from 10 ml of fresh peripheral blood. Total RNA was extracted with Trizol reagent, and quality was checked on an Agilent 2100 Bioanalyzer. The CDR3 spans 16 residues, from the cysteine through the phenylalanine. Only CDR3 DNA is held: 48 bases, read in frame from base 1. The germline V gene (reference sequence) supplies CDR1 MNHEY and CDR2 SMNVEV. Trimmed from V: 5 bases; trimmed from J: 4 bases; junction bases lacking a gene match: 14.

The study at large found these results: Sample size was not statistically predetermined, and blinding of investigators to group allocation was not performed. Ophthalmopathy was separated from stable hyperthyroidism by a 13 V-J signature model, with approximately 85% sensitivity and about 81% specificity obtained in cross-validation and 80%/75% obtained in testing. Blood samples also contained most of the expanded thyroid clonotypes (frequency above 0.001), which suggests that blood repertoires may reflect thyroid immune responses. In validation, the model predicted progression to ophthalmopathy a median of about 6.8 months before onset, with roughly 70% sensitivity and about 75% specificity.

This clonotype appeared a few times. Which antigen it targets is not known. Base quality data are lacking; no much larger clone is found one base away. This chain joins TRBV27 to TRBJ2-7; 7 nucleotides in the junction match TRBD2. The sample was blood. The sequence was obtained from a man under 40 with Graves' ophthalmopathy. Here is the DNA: TGTGCCAGCAGTACTCCCGGGGCTAGCGGAGAGTACGAGCAGTACTTC. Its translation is CASSTPGASGEYEQYF.